The present entry profiles one TCR beta chain with its context. Its antigen remains unidentified. Germline V CDR1 and CDR2: SGHTA, FQGNSA. The V gene lost 6 bases and the J gene lost 10 bases, with 13 bases spanning the gap. CDR3 size: 12 residues. These data belong to a study of cytomegalovirus exposure and HLA in healthy donors. Notes on the study in general: Altogether, 160 or so TCR beta chains were recorded as cytomegalovirus-associated.

Researchers ran the PCR with 60 Vbeta and 13 Jbeta primers. The data were produced by immunoSEQ multiplex PCR, yet TCRdb's version contains in-frame clones alone and is incomplete. This sample's table reports more than 100,000 clones. The sample was PBMCs. This rearrangement joins TRBV7-2 to TRBJ2-1; perhaps TRBD2 as D (5 bases). The clonotype was recovered from a young man in good health and CMV-seronegative. In nucleotides, the CDR3 is TGTGCCAGCAGATTTCTAGCAGAGGAGCAGTTCTTC. It encodes CASRFLAEEQFF.